This T cell receptor (beta chain) was sequenced in a study of shared clonotypes between healthy human individuals. Turning to the study itself: CD4 naive cells filled three plates per donor, CD4 memory three, CD8 naive two and CD8 memory one. Whole-study findings and limits: Sharing of clonotypes among donors was expected to vary with sequencing depth.

In regard to this clone: As yet, its antigen is unknown.

At deep level, the assay was performed. The assay was immunoSEQ multiplex PCR, and TCRdb's table has in-frame clones only and misses some. The data hold over a million clones, with 70% to 80% observed a single time. Germline CDR1 reads SGHTA; CDR2 reads FQGTGA. V lost 2 bases and J 8 bases, leaving 11 bases between the germline ends. The CDR3 has 13 residues. There were only Caucasian adults among the donors, and all lived in Nashville, Tennessee. The rearrangement joins TRBV7-3 to TRBJ2-3; no clear D. Sequenced material: memory CD4+ T cells from PBMCs. Subset of the sample: CD45RA-negative fraction. This clonotype originated in a man younger than 35 in good health. Some clones in this sample may be carry-over from other donors' samples. CDR3 sequence reads: CASSLGSAGTQYF. CDR3 DNA: TGTGCCAGCAGCTTAGGGTCTGCTGGTACGCAGTATTTT.